This is a list of T cell receptor beta chains from one sample in a study of control samples from healthy donors and cancer patients. The table came from immunoSEQ multiplex PCR; TCRdb's copy has only in-frame clones and leaves some out. The table lists just over 150,000 clones, 93% of them singletons. The sequenced material came from blood. The receptor set was obtained from a man aged 50 to 60 in good health. The CDR3 runs from the conserved cysteine through the conserved F or W. Each record gives: V gene, D gene, clone size, J gene, CDR3 protein, CDR3 DNA. A D gene is named only where the DNA matches it firmly. Size tells how often a clone was seen (once, few, many) or the class of an expanded clone, and some rows leave it out.

>TRBV30|-|once|TRBJ1-6
CAWRGQLHSPLHF
TGTGCCTGGAGAGGACAGTTACATTCACCCCTCCACTTT
>TRBV2|-|-|TRBJ2-5
CASSVDRGPQETQYF
TGTGCCAGCAGTGTGGACAGAGGACCTCAAGAGACCCAGTACTTC
>TRBV28|-|-|TRBJ1-2
CASASGRAGYTF
TGTGCCAGCGCCTCGGGAAGGGCTGGCTACACCTTC
>TRBV4-1|-|once|TRBJ2-5
CASSQQGGRETQYF
TGCGCCAGCAGCCAACAGGGGGGTCGAGAGACCCAGTACTTC
>TRBV7-9|-|-|TRBJ1-1
CASVPGQMNTEAFF
TGTGCCAGCGTGCCGGGACAAATGAACACTGAAGCTTTCTTT
>TRBV5-1|-|-|TRBJ1-2
CASSLEGNYGYTF
TGCGCCAGCAGCTTGGAAGGGAACTATGGCTACACCTTC
>TRBV19|-|-|TRBJ2-1
CASSIGGPGEQFF
TGTGCCAGTAGTATAGGAGGGCCGGGTGAGCAGTTCTTC
>TRBV27|-|-|TRBJ1-6
CASSSGASYNSPLHF
TGTGCCAGCAGTTCAGGGGCCTCCTATAATTCACCCCTCCACTTT
>TRBV5-1|-|-|TRBJ1-1
CASSGGLGGLEAFF
TGCGCCAGCAGCGGTGGTCTGGGGGGCCTTGAAGCTTTCTTT
>TRBV4-2|TRBD2|once|TRBJ2-7
CASSQDSGGRYEQYF
TGTGCCAGCAGCCAAGATTCGGGGGGGAGGTACGAGCAGTACTTC
>TRBV10-1|-|-|TRBJ2-3
CASSESEAHTQYF
TGCGCCAGCAGTGAGTCGGAGGCCCATACGCAGTATTTT
>TRBV7-3|TRBD2|-|TRBJ2-1
CASRRSGRNNEQFF
TGTGCCAGCCGGCGTAGCGGGAGAAACAATGAGCAGTTCTTC
>TRBV7-9|-|-|TRBJ1-4
CASSLALEKLFF
TGTGCCAGCAGCTTAGCGCTTGAAAAACTGTTTTTT
>TRBV5-1|-|once|TRBJ1-2
CASSLLGDYGYTF
TGCGCCAGCAGCTTGCTCGGCGACTATGGCTACACCTTC
>TRBV4-2|TRBD2|-|TRBJ2-3
CASSPRGRGTTSGSTDTQYF
TGTGCCAGCAGCCCCCGGGGCAGGGGGACGACTAGCGGGAGCACAGATACGCAGTATTTT
>TRBV3-1/TRBV3-2|-|-|TRBJ1-1
CASSRRPSNTEAFF
TGTGCCAGCAGTAGGAGACCCTCGAACACTGAAGCTTTCTTT
>TRBV2|TRBD2|-|TRBJ2-1
CASTLAGGSSYNEQFF
TGTGCCAGCACCCTAGCGGGAGGGAGCTCCTACAATGAGCAGTTCTTC
>TRBV5-1|-|-|TRBJ1-5
CASSLGVQPQHF
TGCGCCAGCAGCTTGGGGGTCCAGCCCCAGCATTTT
>TRBV30|-|-|TRBJ2-1
CAWSPSRASSYNEQFF
TGTGCCTGGAGCCCCTCTAGGGCCAGCTCCTACAATGAGCAGTTCTTC
>TRBV6-5|-|once|TRBJ2-5
CASHGTVETQYF
TGTGCCAGCCACGGGACGGTGGAGACCCAGTACTTC
>TRBV29-1|TRBD1|-|TRBJ1-3
CSVARGTGNTIYF
TGCAGCGTTGCCAGGGGGACAGGAAACACCATATATTTT
>TRBV27|-|-|TRBJ1-3
CASSLSYSGNTIYF
TGTGCCAGCAGTTTATCCTACAGCGGAAACACCATATATTTT
>TRBV6-5|-|-|TRBJ2-3
CASSPFGNTQYF
TGTGCCAGCAGCCCCTTTGGAAACACGCAGTATTTT
>TRBV6-5|-|-|TRBJ1-2
CASRGEPGLNYGYTF
TGTGCCAGCAGGGGGGAACCGGGACTAAACTATGGCTACACCTTC
>TRBV20-1|-|-|TRBJ1-1
CSAYLTGTAFF
TGCAGTGCGTACCTTACAGGGACGGCTTTCTTT
>TRBV6-5|-|-|TRBJ1-3
CASSYGRRGLGNTIYF
TGTGCCAGCAGTTACGGAAGGAGGGGCCTGGGAAACACCATATATTTT
>TRBV28|-|once|TRBJ1-3
CATDGAGNTIYF
TGTGCCACCGACGGGGCAGGAAACACCATATATTTT
>TRBV5-1|-|-|TRBJ2-7
CASRYGPDSSYEQYF
TGCGCCAGCAGATACGGCCCGGACAGCTCCTACGAGCAGTACTTC
>TRBV4-1|-|-|TRBJ1-2
CASSHRDGYTF
TGCGCCAGCAGCCATAGGGATGGCTACACCTTC
>TRBV5-1|-|-|TRBJ1-2
CASSLEGMNYGYTF
TGCGCCAGCAGCTTGGAGGGTATGAACTATGGCTACACCTTC
>TRBV15|-|-|TRBJ1-5
CATSRDLQNSNQPQHF
TGTGCCACCAGCAGAGATTTACAAAATAGCAATCAGCCCCAGCATTTT
>TRBV3-1/TRBV3-2|-|-|TRBJ1-5
CASSHSGTVNQPQHF
TGTGCCAGCAGCCATTCCGGGACTGTAAATCAGCCCCAGCATTTT
>TRBV5-4|-|-|TRBJ1-3
CASSYREVDTIYF
TGTGCCAGCAGCTACAGGGAAGTCGACACCATATATTTT
>TRBV10-3|-|-|TRBJ2-6
CAISEPWGQGYRSNSGANVLTF
TGTGCCATCAGTGAGCCGTGGGGGCAGGGGTACAGGTCCAACTCTGGGGCCAACGTCCTGACTTTC
>TRBV14|-|-|TRBJ1-1
CASSSLTVNTEAFF
TGTGCCAGCAGCTCCCTGACCGTGAACACTGAAGCTTTCTTT
>TRBV19|-|-|TRBJ1-5
CASSTGGGLRQPQHF
TGTGCCAGTAGTACAGGCGGGGGGCTACGGCAGCCCCAGCATTTT
>TRBV4-1|-|-|TRBJ1-2
CASSQVTIEGYTF
TGCGCCAGCAGCCAAGTCACGATTGAAGGCTACACCTTC
>TRBV19|-|-|TRBJ2-5
CASSPEGSSPHETQYF
TGTGCCAGTAGCCCGGAAGGGTCTAGTCCCCACGAGACCCAGTACTTC
>TRBV6-5|TRBD2|-|TRBJ2-3
CASRQREFADTQYF
TGTGCCAGCAGACAGCGGGAGTTCGCAGATACGCAGTATTTT
>TRBV12-1|-|-|TRBJ2-7
CASSPELLGEQYF
TGTGCCAGCAGCCCCGAATTACTTGGCGAGCAGTACTTC
>TRBV19|TRBD1|once|TRBJ1-6
CASSIDPGQGNSPLHF
TGTGCCAGTAGTATCGATCCCGGACAGGGTAATTCACCCCTCCACTTT
>TRBV4-1|-|-|TRBJ2-1
CASSQGERDNEQFF
TGCGCCAGCAGCCAAGGGGAGCGAGACAATGAGCAGTTCTTC
>TRBV24-1|TRBD1|-|TRBJ1-4
CATSPGGGRGNEKLFF
TGTGCCACCAGTCCGGGTGGAGGCAGGGGGAATGAAAAACTGTTTTTT
>TRBV7-2|-|few|TRBJ1-5
CASSSSGGNQPQHF
TGTGCCAGCAGCTCCTCGGGAGGGAATCAGCCCCAGCATTTT
>TRBV28|-|-|TRBJ1-2
CASSRALRGYTF
TGTGCCAGCAGCCGAGCCTTGCGGGGCTACACCTTC
>TRBV3-1/TRBV3-2|-|-|TRBJ1-2
CASSPRTRDGYTF
TGTGCCAGCAGCCCCCGCACAAGGGACGGCTACACCTTC
>TRBV2|-|-|TRBJ1-5
CASSEARRRDQPQHF
TGTGCCAGCAGTGAAGCTCGGCGACGCGATCAGCCCCAGCATTTT
>TRBV14|TRBD2|-|TRBJ2-1
CASSQDPPSGPYNEQFF
TGTGCCAGCAGCCAAGATCCGCCTAGCGGGCCTTACAATGAGCAGTTCTTC
>TRBV5-6|-|-|TRBJ1-2
CASSLAGGGINYGYTF
TGTGCCAGCAGCTTGGCCGGAGGAGGGATCAACTATGGCTACACCTTC
>TRBV25-1|-|-|TRBJ1-1
CASSWTGMNTEAFF
TGTGCCAGCAGCTGGACGGGAATGAACACTGAAGCTTTCTTT
>TRBV6-2/TRBV6-3|TRBD2|-|TRBJ2-7
CASSYSSMTSGRARDEQYF
TGTGCCAGCAGTTACTCGTCGATGACTAGCGGGAGGGCCAGGGACGAGCAGTACTTC
>TRBV20-1|-|once|TRBJ2-7
CSASIREQYF
TGCAGTGCTAGTATCCGAGAGCAGTACTTC
>TRBV27|-|-|TRBJ1-6
CASSSGSSYNSPLHF
TGTGCCAGCAGTTCAGGGAGCTCCTATAATTCACCCCTCCACTTT
>TRBV10-1|-|-|TRBJ2-3
CASSPITGSRTDTQYF
TGCGCCAGCAGTCCGATTACAGGGTCTCGCACAGATACGCAGTATTTT
>TRBV27|-|-|TRBJ2-7
CASSSIRDSPAGVRNEQYF
TGTGCCAGCAGTTCAATCCGGGACAGCCCAGCGGGAGTCCGGAACGAGCAGTACTTC
>TRBV24-1|-|-|TRBJ2-5
CATSDLRETQYF
TGTGCCACCAGTGATCTAAGAGAGACCCAGTACTTC
>TRBV18|TRBD1|-|TRBJ1-4
CASSSFGQAEGEKLFF
TGTGCCAGCTCATCATTCGGACAGGCCGAGGGTGAAAAACTGTTTTTT